This T cell receptor (beta chain) was retrieved from a study of identical twins. TCRdb reanalysed the 5' RACE reads using MiXCR and keeps one entry per CDR3 protein. The table shows hundreds of thousands of distinct CDR3 sequences, with 18% occurring only once. The CDR3 is made up of 15 amino acids. Germline assignment: CDR1 SGHTA and CDR2 FQGNSA. V was pared by 5 bases and J by 5 bases, with 18 bases between. These data also formed part of another study, on T cells expressing NK-cell markers. From that report: HCMV seropositivity marked seven of the eight sequenced donors; one was seronegative. Sorting of alpha-beta TCR T cells alone was achieved in several experiments with an anti-gamma-delta TCR antibody. Leadership of the CD3+CD56-NKG2C+ fraction also belonged to these clonotypes in a few donors.

The chain joins TRBV7-2 to TRBJ1-2; D not resolved. The specimen was PBMCs. The source is a woman aged 18-29 years in good health. As DNA, the CDR3 is TGTGCCAGCAGCCTTGCATCTCGGACGGTTTATGGCTACACCTTC. This encodes CASSLASRTVYGYTF.